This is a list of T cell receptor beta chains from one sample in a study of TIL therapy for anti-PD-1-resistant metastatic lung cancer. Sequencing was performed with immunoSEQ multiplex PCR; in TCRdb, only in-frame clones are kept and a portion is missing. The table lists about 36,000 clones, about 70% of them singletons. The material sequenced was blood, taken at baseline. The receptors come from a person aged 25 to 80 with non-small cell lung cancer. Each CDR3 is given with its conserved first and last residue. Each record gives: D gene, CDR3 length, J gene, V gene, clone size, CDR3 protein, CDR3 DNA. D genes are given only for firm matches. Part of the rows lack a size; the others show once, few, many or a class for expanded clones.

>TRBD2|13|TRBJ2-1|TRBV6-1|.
CASEGLEYNEQFF
TGTGCCAGCGAGGGACTAGAGTACAATGAGCAGTTCTTC
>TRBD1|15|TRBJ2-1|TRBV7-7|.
CASSLITGQGTEQFF
TGTGCTAGCAGCTTAATCACCGGACAGGGGACTGAGCAGTTCTTC
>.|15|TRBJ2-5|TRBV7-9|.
CASSHNAGVQETQYF
TGTGCCAGCAGCCATAACGCAGGGGTACAAGAGACCCAGTACTTC
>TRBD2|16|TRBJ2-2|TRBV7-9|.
CASSLPGLAGSGELFF
TGTGCCAGCAGCTTACCGGGACTAGCGGGATCCGGGGAGCTGTTTTTT
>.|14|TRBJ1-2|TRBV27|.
CASNGADSNYGYTF
TGTGCCAGTAACGGGGCAGATTCTAACTATGGCTACACCTTC
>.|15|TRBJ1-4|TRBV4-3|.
CASSPSLRGLEKLFF
TGCGCCAGCAGCCCATCCCTCCGTGGTTTGGAAAAACTGTTTTTT
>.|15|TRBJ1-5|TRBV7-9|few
CASSLGTANSQPQHF
TGTGCCAGCAGCTTAGGGACAGCGAATAGTCAGCCCCAGCATTTT
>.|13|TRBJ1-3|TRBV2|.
CASSDEGGNTIYF
TGTGCCAGCAGTGATGAGGGGGGTAACACCATATATTTT
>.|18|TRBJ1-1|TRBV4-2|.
CASSQDLGEGIMNTEAFF
TGTGCCAGCAGCCAAGATTTAGGGGAGGGAATAATGAACACTGAAGCTTTCTTT
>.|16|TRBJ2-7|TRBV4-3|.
CASSQDWGSGSYEQYF
TGCGCCAGCAGCCAAGATTGGGGGAGTGGCTCCTACGAGCAGTACTTC
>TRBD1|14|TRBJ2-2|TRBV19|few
CASSHRGDTGELFF
TGTGCCAGTAGTCACAGGGGGGACACCGGGGAGCTGTTTTTT
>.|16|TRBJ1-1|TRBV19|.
CASSIESGFAYTEAFF
TGTGCCAGTAGTATAGAATCAGGATTTGCGTACACTGAAGCTTTCTTT
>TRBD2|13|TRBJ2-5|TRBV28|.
CATRGGGRETQYF
TGTGCCACCCGGGGGGGCGGGAGAGAGACCCAGTACTTC
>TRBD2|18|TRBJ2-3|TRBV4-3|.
CASSKSTSGRAGADTQYF
TGCGCCAGCAGCAAGTCGACTAGCGGGAGGGCCGGGGCAGATACGCAGTATTTT
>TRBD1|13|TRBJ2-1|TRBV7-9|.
CASTSDRYNEQFF
TGTGCCAGCACCTCGGACAGGTACAATGAGCAGTTCTTC
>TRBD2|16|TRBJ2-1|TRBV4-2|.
CASSQETFFGTSEQFF
TGTGCCAGCAGCCAAGAAACCTTTTTCGGGACTAGCGAGCAGTTCTTC
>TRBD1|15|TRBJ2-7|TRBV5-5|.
CASSLFGQGAREQYF
TGTGCCAGCAGCTTGTTCGGCCAGGGGGCGCGCGAGCAGTACTTC
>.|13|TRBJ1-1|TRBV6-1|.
CASTRTENTEAFF
TGTGCCAGCACCAGGACAGAGAACACTGAAGCTTTCTTT
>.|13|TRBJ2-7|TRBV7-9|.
CASSLGAFYEQYF
TGTGCCAGCAGCTTAGGGGCGTTCTACGAGCAGTACTTC
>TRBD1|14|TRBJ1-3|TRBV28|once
CASSSTGSGNTIYF
TGTGCCAGCAGCTCGACAGGGTCTGGAAACACCATATATTTT
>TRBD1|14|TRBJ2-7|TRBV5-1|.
CASSSEGALYEQYF
TGCGCCAGCAGTTCTGAGGGGGCCTTATACGAGCAGTACTTC
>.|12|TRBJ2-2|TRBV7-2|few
CASSFSTGELFF
TGTGCCAGCAGCTTTTCAACCGGGGAGCTGTTTTTT
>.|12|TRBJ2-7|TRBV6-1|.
CASSHGAGEQYF
TGTGCCAGCAGCCACGGGGCGGGCGAGCAGTACTTC
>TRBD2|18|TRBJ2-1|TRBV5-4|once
CASSRSLAGGTSYNEQFF
TGTGCCAGCAGCCGGTCCCTAGCGGGGGGAACCTCCTACAATGAGCAGTTCTTC
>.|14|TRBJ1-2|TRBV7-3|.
CASSSPDGRMGYTF
TGTGCCAGCAGCTCACCCGACGGTCGTATGGGCTACACCTTC
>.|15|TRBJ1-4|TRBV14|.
CASSQGGSVGEKLFF
TGTGCCAGCAGCCAAGGAGGGTCAGTGGGAGAAAAACTGTTTTTT
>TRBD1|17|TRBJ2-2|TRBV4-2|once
CASSRNGEGQGTGELFF
TGTGCCAGCAGCCGGAATGGTGAGGGACAGGGGACCGGGGAGCTGTTTTTT
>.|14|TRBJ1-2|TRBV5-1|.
CASSLAGSGNGYTF
TGCGCCAGCAGCTTGGCAGGGAGTGGGAATGGCTACACCTTC
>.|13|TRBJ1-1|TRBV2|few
CASSEARAGEAFF
TGTGCCAGCAGTGAAGCGAGGGCAGGTGAAGCTTTCTTT
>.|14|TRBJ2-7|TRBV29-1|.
CSVEGTGLGYEQYF
TGCAGCGTTGAAGGGACCGGGTTGGGCTACGAGCAGTACTTC
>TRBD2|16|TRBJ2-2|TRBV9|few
CASGGLEVGPTGELFF
TGTGCCAGCGGAGGACTAGAAGTGGGTCCCACCGGGGAGCTGTTTTTT
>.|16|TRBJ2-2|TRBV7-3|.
CASSLTAGANTGELFF
TGTGCCAGCAGCTTGACGGCGGGGGCTAACACCGGGGAGCTGTTTTTT
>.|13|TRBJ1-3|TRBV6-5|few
CASSPGDGNTIYF
TGTGCCAGCAGTCCCGGGGATGGAAACACCATATATTTT
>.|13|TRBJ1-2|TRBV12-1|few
CASSFRAGRGYTF
TGTGCCAGCAGCTTTAGGGCAGGTCGGGGCTACACCTTC
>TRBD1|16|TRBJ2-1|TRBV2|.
CASSEIRQGAYNEQFF
TGTGCCAGCAGTGAAATCCGACAGGGGGCCTACAATGAGCAGTTCTTC
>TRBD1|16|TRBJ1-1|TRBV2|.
CASNFDRVGFGTEAFF
TGTGCCAGCAATTTTGACAGGGTTGGGTTTGGGACTGAAGCTTTCTTT
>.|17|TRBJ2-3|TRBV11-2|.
CASSRQRGRGFTDTQYF
TGTGCCAGCAGCCGACAAAGGGGGCGGGGGTTCACAGATACGCAGTATTTT